These 15 T cell receptor beta chains originate from one sample sequenced in a study of blood T cell repertoires in COVID-19. Libraries were prepared by immunoSEQ multiplex PCR; TCRdb keeps only in-frame clonotypes and omits some of them. This table has roughly 140,000 clones, approximately 80% appearing once. Specimen: peripheral blood. Source of these receptors: a man between 65 and 85 years old who had recovered from COVID-19.

This clone showed up just a few times. The CDR3 DNA reads as TGTGCCAGCAGCCGTGCTTCCGGGGCGGGATCTTACAATGAGCAGTTCTTC. Its translation is CASSRASGAGSYNEQFF. This rearrangement joins TRBV14 to TRBJ2-1; tentatively, D is TRBD2 (6 bases). The V gene's germline CDR1 is SGHDN and CDR2 FVKESK. Trimming cost V 4 bases and J 4 bases, with 20 bases left between them. CDR3 size: 17 residues.

In its sample, this clone was seen once. The rearrangement uses TRBV6-5 and TRBJ1-3; 7 bases agree with TRBD1. Germline trimming cut 1 base from V and 4 bases from J; bases unmatched to any gene: 4. CDR1 is MNHEY and CDR2 is SVGAGI in the germline V gene. This CDR3 region has 15 residues. In nucleotides, the CDR3 is TGTGCCAGCAGTTACTTCAGGGACAGAGGAAACACCATATATTTT. Its protein product is CASSYFRDRGNTIYF.

The V and J genes are TRBV7-9 and TRBJ2-5; a weak D match, TRBD1 (5 bases). Germline CDR1 and CDR2: SEHNR and FQNEAQ (reference sequence). This CDR3 region has 13 residues. V was trimmed by 1 base and J by 7 bases, leaving 10 bases between them. CDR3 nucleotide sequence: TGTGCCAGCAGCTTAGGGACAACCGGGACCCAGTACTTC. Protein sequence: CASSLGTTGTQYF.

The J gene is TRBJ2-7, the V gene TRBV27, with TRBD1 identical over 10 bases. V shed 5 bases, J shed 4 bases, and the junction held 8 bases outside the gene matches. The V gene's germline CDR1 is MNHEY and CDR2 SMNVEV (reference sequence). CDR3 length: 15 residues. Here the CDR3 reads CASSPTTGGKYEQYF. The CDR3 DNA sequence: TGTGCCAGCAGTCCAACGACAGGGGGCAAGTACGAGCAGTACTTC.

The chain employs TRBV6-5 and TRBJ2-1; D remains ambiguous. Between the trimmed V and J ends, which lost 0 bases and 8 bases, there was a span of 11 bases. The CDR3 runs to 14 residues. Per germline, CDR1 MNHEY and CDR2 SVGAGI. For the CDR3, the DNA is TGTGCCAGCAGTTACTCGTTCCCAGGCGATGAGCAGTTCTTC. This codes for CASSYSFPGDEQFF.

The chain uses TRBV7-8 and TRBJ2-1; D might be TRBD1 (6 bases). The CDR3 has 21 residues. The germline gives CDR1 SGHVS, CDR2 FQNEAQ. V gave up 1 base and J gave up 0 bases, with 25 bases separating them. The CDR3 loop reads CASSLVAASGVGPSSYNEQFF. The CDR3 DNA follows: TGTGCCAGCAGCTTAGTTGCTGCGTCAGGGGTAGGCCCTTCCTCCTACAATGAGCAGTTCTTC.

A few counts support this clone. V gene TRBV7-8 combines with J gene TRBJ1-2; D is uncertain. The CDR3 contains 12 residues. From germline, CDR1 is SGHVS and CDR2 FQNEAQ. Trimming cost V 2 bases and J 8 bases, with 9 bases left between them. CDR3 sequence: CASSLNSLGYTF. DNA of the CDR3: TGTGCCAGCAGCTTAAACAGTTTGGGCTACACCTTC. Variable domain in full (rest from reference TRBV7-8 and TRBJ1-2): GAGVSQSPRYKVAKRGQDVALRCDPISGHVSLFWYQQALGQGPEFLTYFQNEAQLDKSGLPSDRFFAERPEGSVSTLKIQRTQQEDSAVYLCASSLNSLGYTFGSGTRLTVV.

V usage is TRBV29-1 and J usage is TRBJ1-1; no clear D gene. V was pared by 4 bases and J by 3 bases, with 12 bases between. Germline V gives CDR1 SQVTM, CDR2 ANQGSEA. The CDR3 runs 13 residues. The CDR3 bases are TGCAGCGTTGGGTCGGGGAGTCACACTGAAGCTTTCTTT. Protein sequence: CSVGSGSHTEAFF.

The CDR3 DNA sequence: TGTGCCAGCAGCAAACGCCATCCGAGATACTACGAGCAGTACTTC. Its protein is CASSKRHPRYYEQYF. The chain employs TRBV21-1 and TRBJ2-7; the DNA was not used to check the table's D call, TRBD2. TRBV21-1 is a known pseudogene. CDR3 length equals 15 residues.

The chain joins TRBV15 to TRBJ1-2; TRBD1 might be the D (5 bases). V was pared by 1 base and J by 4 bases, with 13 bases between. The germline CDR1 and CDR2 sequences are LNHNV and YYDKDF (reference sequence). This CDR3 has 15 amino acids. This chain's CDR3 is CATSRADSPSYGYTF. As DNA, the CDR3 is TGTGCCACCAGCAGAGCAGACAGCCCCTCCTATGGCTACACCTTC.

This clone was detected ten times or more. This sequence joins TRBV6-6 and TRBJ1-5, with 10 bases identical to TRBD1. With 2 bases clipped from V and 6 bases from J, the junction kept 4 bases outside the gene matches. The CDR3 is 15 residues long. Germline values: CDR1 MNHNY, CDR2 SVGAGI (reference sequence). The CDR3 bases are TGTGCCAGCAGTTACCGGGACAGGGGATCTCAGCCCCAGCATTTT. This codes for CASSYRDRGSQPQHF.

The gene calls are TRBV4-1 and TRBJ2-7; tentative D call: TRBD2 (6 bases). The CDR3 totals 14 residues. Germline CDR1 and CDR2: MGHRA and YSYEKL. Deletions cut 2 bases from V and 3 bases from J, with 11 bases between. CDR3 protein: CASSQIQGGYEQYF. Written as DNA, the CDR3 is TGCGCCAGCAGCCAAATTCAGGGAGGCTACGAGCAGTACTTC.

The chain joins TRBV2 to TRBJ1-2; 7 bases are a match to TRBD1. Losses at the gene ends were 5 bases for V and 7 bases for J; bases not matched to a gene: 7. The CDR3 loop spans 13 amino acids. Per germline, CDR1 SNHLY and CDR2 FYNNEI. The DNA of the CDR3 is TGTGCCAGCAGTTTTACAGGGGCCAGTGGCTACACCTTC. This codes for CASSFTGASGYTF.

The chain links TRBV7-9 to TRBJ2-7; 7 nucleotides match TRBD2. Trimming took 5 bases from V and 4 from J; bases not matched to a gene: 11. The CDR3 consists of 15 residues. Germline V gives CDR1 SEHNR, CDR2 FQNEAQ (reference sequence). The CDR3 spells CASSDGWTGGYEQYF. The CDR3 DNA follows: TGTGCCAGCAGCGACGGGTGGACGGGAGGATACGAGCAGTACTTC.

This rearrangement joins TRBV5-4 to TRBJ2-2; D is possibly TRBD2 (5 bases). Deletions cut 3 bases from V and 6 bases from J, with 12 bases between. The CDR3 spans 14 residues. Germline V gene data show CDR1 as SGHNT and CDR2 as YYREEE (reference sequence). The CDR3 protein is CASSSRLAPGELFF. The CDR3 nucleotides read TGTGCCAGCAGCTCTCGTCTAGCCCCCGGGGAGCTGTTTTTT.